These 16 T cell receptor beta chains came from one sample sequenced in a study of identical twins. TCRdb processed the 5' RACE reads anew with MiXCR; each CDR3 protein has one entry. The sample consists of 510,000 or so distinct CDR3 sequences, roughly 15% of them appearing once. The same data also contributed to another study, on yellow fever vaccine responses in identical twins.

Sequencing was carried out using CD4+ T cells sorted from blood. The source is a woman aged 18-29 years in good health.

The chain links TRBV10-2 to TRBJ1-5; D remains ambiguous. CDR3 length: 15 residues. From germline, CDR1 is WSHSY and CDR2 SAAADI. V dropped 0 bases and J dropped 3 bases, with 9 bases sitting between them. This CDR3 reads CASSESSGVNQPQHF. The CDR3 region has the DNA TGCGCCAGCAGTGAGTCATCCGGCGTCAATCAGCCCCAGCATTTT.

This clonotype was seen many times. The V and J genes are TRBV12-3 or TRBV12-4 and TRBJ2-4; TRBD1 matches 9 bases. The CDR3 spans 14 residues. The trim removed 5 bases at V and 4 bases at J, leaving 3 bases unmatched. This chain's CDR3 is CASSNRGLKNIQYF. The CDR3 DNA is TGTGCCAGCAGTAACAGGGGGCTTAAAAACATTCAGTACTTC.

The chain employs TRBV28 and TRBJ2-5; tentative D call: TRBD2 (5 bases). The CDR3 has 19 amino acids. V lost 3 bases to trimming and J lost 5 bases, with 28 bases between them. CDR1 and CDR2 from the germline V gene are MDHEN and SYDVKM. CDR3 nucleotides: TGTGCCAGCAGTTTTCCCTACAGCCCAGGCGAGTCTAGAGGGGAGACCCAGTACTTC. Translated: CASSFPYSPGESRGETQYF.

At least ten counts were recorded for this clonotype. This rearrangement joins TRBV28 to TRBJ2-3, with 9 nucleotides matching TRBD2. V gave up 4 bases and J gave up 3 bases; unmatched junction bases: 11. This CDR3 is 17 amino acids long. Germline CDR1 is MDHEN and CDR2 is SYDVKM. This chain's CDR3 is CASSSPYGLAGTDTQYF. For the CDR3, the DNA is TGTGCCAGCAGTTCGCCCTACGGGCTAGCGGGAACAGATACGCAGTATTTT. Supplemented by reference TRBV28 and TRBJ2-3, the full variable domain reads DVKVTQSSRYLVKRTGEKVFLECVQDMDHENMFWYRQDPGLGLRLIYFSYDVKMKEKGDIPEGYSVSREKKERFSLILESASTNQTSMYLCASSSPYGLAGTDTQYFGPGTRLTVL.

V usage is TRBV10-3 and J usage is TRBJ2-1; 16 nucleotides agree with TRBD2. V lost 10 bases and J lost 0; bases outside the gene matches: 9. Germline values: CDR1 ENHRY, CDR2 SYGVKD. CDR3 length: 18 residues. This chain's CDR3 is CATEGLAGGLASYNEQFF. DNA of the CDR3: TGTGCCACCGAGGGACTAGCGGGAGGGTTGGCCTCCTACAATGAGCAGTTCTTC.

The chain has TRBV9 and TRBJ2-7; 7 positions match TRBD2. CDR1 and CDR2 (germline): SGDLS, YYNGEE. Unmatched junction bases numbered 12, after V lost 4 bases and J lost 5 bases. The CDR3 length is 15 residues. The CDR3 loop is CASSLTSVIGDEQYF. DNA of the CDR3: TGTGCCAGCAGCCTCACTAGCGTTATTGGTGACGAGCAGTACTTC.

The chain employs TRBV5-1 and TRBJ2-5, with 8 nucleotides matching TRBD1. In germline, CDR1 is SGHRS, CDR2 YFSETQ. V dropped 0 bases and J dropped 3; count of bases not matched to a gene: 7. CDR3 length equals 16 residues. CDR3 loop: CASSLDGQGREETQYF. In DNA form, the CDR3 reads TGCGCCAGCAGCTTGGACGGACAGGGACGAGAAGAGACCCAGTACTTC.

This clonotype was counted many times. V is TRBV12-5 and J is TRBJ1-3, with no clear D. Germline-derived CDR1 and CDR2 are LGHNT and FRNRAP. The CDR3 sequence is 14 residues long. Trimming removed 3 bases at V and 4 bases at J, with 10 bases between. The CDR3 reads CASGFLGMGNTIYF. The CDR3 DNA sequence: TGTGCTAGTGGTTTTTTAGGTATGGGAAACACCATATATTTT. The full variable domain, in which reference TRBV12-5 and TRBJ1-3 provide the parts outside the CDR3, is DARVTQTPRHKVTEMGQEVTMRCQPILGHNTVFWYRQTMMQGLELLAYFRNRAPLDDSGMPKDRFSAEMPDATLATLKIQPSEPRDSAVYFCASGFLGMGNTIYFGEGSWLTVV.

V gene TRBV6-2 or TRBV6-3 combines with J gene TRBJ2-2; D not certain. The CDR3 consists of 15 residues. V was pared by 0 bases and J by 6 bases, with 11 bases between. Per germline, CDR1 MNHEY and CDR2 SVGEGT. This chain's CDR3 is CASSYSTSPAGELFF. CDR3 coding DNA: TGTGCCAGCAGTTACTCGACATCCCCCGCCGGGGAGCTGTTTTTT.

The chain couples TRBV6-5 to TRBJ1-1, with 9 bases fitting TRBD1. Germline V CDR1 and CDR2: MNHEY, SVGAGI. CDR3 length: 17 amino acids. V trimming: 0 bases; J trimming: 4 bases; junction bases outside the gene matches: 9. In DNA, the CDR3 is TGTGCCAGCAGTTACTCCGGGACAGGGTCAACATCCACTGAAGCTTTCTTT. Translated: CASSYSGTGSTSTEAFF.

The CDR3 DNA sequence: TGTGCCAGCAGCTTATCGGGTTCGTACACCGGGGAGCTGTTTTTT. Amino acids: CASSLSGSYTGELFF. The J gene is TRBJ2-2, the V gene TRBV5-5, with D uncertain. Trimming shortened V by 2 bases and J by 3 bases, and 11 bases separated the two germline ends. Germline CDR1 is SGHKS and CDR2 is YYEKEE (reference sequence). The CDR3 covers 15 residues.

This clonotype was detected ten times or more. V gene TRBV3-1 combines with J gene TRBJ1-5, with 8 bases that match TRBD1. Germline-derived CDR1 and CDR2 are LGHDT and YNNKEL (reference sequence). CDR3 length: 15 amino acids. After removal of 1 base from V and 3 bases from J, the junction contained 2 bases not matched to a gene. The CDR3 sequence: CASSQADRDNQPQHF. CDR3 in DNA: TGTGCCAGCAGCCAAGCGGACAGGGACAATCAGCCCCAGCATTTT. Based on the CDR3 plus reference TRBV3-1 and TRBJ1-5, the full variable domain is DTAVSQTPKYLVTQMGNDKSIKCEQNLGHDTMYWYKQDSKKFLKIMFSYNNKELIINETVPNRFSPKSPDKAHLNLHINSLELGDSAVYFCASSQADRDNQPQHFGDGTRLSIL.

This clonotype has just a few counts. The rearrangement uses TRBV28 and TRBJ1-2; D call uncertain. This CDR3 is built from 15 residues. V dropped 4 bases and J dropped 7 bases, with 19 bases sitting between them. CDR1 MDHEN and CDR2 SYDVKM come from the germline V gene. The DNA for the CDR3 is TGTGCCAGCAGTTCCGCCGGAGAAGGGCACGGTGGCTACACCTTC. This translates into CASSSAGEGHGGYTF.

The V gene is TRBV29-1, the J gene TRBJ2-7, with TRBD1 matching over 10 bases. This CDR3 spans 13 amino acids. Trimming removed 5 bases from V and 3 bases from J; junction bases left unmatched: 4. Per germline, CDR1 SQVTM and CDR2 ANQGSEA. This CDR3 is CSVTGTGVYEQYF. CDR3 sequence (DNA): TGCAGCGTTACCGGGACAGGGGTCTACGAGCAGTACTTC.

This clonotype was recorded a few times. The chain is built from TRBV20-1 and TRBJ1-6, with a possible D match to TRBD1 (5 bases). The CDR3 spans 14 residues. CDR1 DFQATT and CDR2 SNEGSKA come from the germline V gene (reference sequence). V was trimmed by 0 bases and J by 7 bases, leaving 10 bases between them. The CDR3 spells CSARDARANSPLHF. For the CDR3, the DNA is TGCAGTGCTAGAGATGCCAGGGCCAATTCACCCCTCCACTTT.

This clonotype was counted ten times or more. Relative to the germline gene, one junction end is altered; a read error may explain this. This rearrangement joins TRBV5-1 to TRBJ2-3, with TRBD1 matching 10 bases. This CDR3 has 15 residues. The germline gives CDR1 SGHRS, CDR2 YFSETQ. DNA for the CDR3: TGTGCCAGCAGTTTAGGGACAGGGGGCACAGATACGCAGTATTTT. Protein: CASSLGTGGTDTQYF.